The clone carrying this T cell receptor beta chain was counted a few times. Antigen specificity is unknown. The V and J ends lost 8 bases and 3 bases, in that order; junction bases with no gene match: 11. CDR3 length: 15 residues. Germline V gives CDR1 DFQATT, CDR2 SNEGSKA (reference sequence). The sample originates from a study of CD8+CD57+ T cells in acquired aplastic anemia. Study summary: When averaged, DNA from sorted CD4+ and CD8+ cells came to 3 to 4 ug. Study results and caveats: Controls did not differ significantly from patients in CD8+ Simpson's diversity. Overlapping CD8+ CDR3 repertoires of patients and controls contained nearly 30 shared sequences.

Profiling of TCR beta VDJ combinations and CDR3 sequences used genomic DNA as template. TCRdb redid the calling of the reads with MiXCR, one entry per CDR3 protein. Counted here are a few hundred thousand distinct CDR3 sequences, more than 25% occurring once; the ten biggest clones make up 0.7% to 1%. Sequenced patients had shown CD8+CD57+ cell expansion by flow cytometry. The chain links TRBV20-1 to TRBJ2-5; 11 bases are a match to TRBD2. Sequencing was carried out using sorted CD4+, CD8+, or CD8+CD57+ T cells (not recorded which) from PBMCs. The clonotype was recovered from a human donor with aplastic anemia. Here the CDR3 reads CSTPNSGRGEETQYF. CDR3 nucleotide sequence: TGCAGTACCCCAAATAGCGGGAGGGGGGAAGAGACCCAGTACTTC.